The 30 T cell receptor beta chains in this list originate from one sample, sequenced in a study of early T cells in non-severe SARS-CoV-2 infection. MiXCR, run by TCRdb on the 5' RACE reads, gives a single entry per CDR3 protein. The table has about 77,000 distinct CDR3 sequences, 16% seen once. Sequenced sample: whole blood. The receptors come from an adult who was a healthcare worker with PCR-confirmed SARS-CoV-2 infection or an uninfected control (not recorded which).

This clonotype came up a few times. The chain links TRBV27 to TRBJ2-7, with a weak D call TRBD2 (5 bases). The CDR3 consists of 14 residues. Germline V CDR1 and CDR2: MNHEY, SMNVEV (reference sequence). Trimming shortened V by 3 bases and J by 3 bases, and 12 bases separated the two germline ends. The CDR3 DNA is TGTGCCAGCAGTTTCGACTATCAAGGCTACGAGCAGTACTTC. Encoded protein: CASSFDYQGYEQYF.

The rearrangement links TRBV11-2 to TRBJ1-3; TRBD1 aligns across 7 bases. V gave up 5 bases and J gave up 0 bases; unmatched junction bases: 7. This CDR3 has 16 residues. CDR1 is SGHAT and CDR2 is FQNNGV in the germline V gene. CDR3 DNA: TGTGCCAGCAGCCTGGACAGGCCCATCTCTGGAAACACCATATATTTT. This translates into CASSLDRPISGNTIYF.

V and J are TRBV10-2 and TRBJ2-7, with D perhaps assigned TRBD1 or TRBD2 (5 bases each). This CDR3 spans 16 amino acids. From germline, CDR1 is WSHSY and CDR2 SAAADI. Trimming left V 6 bases short and J 5 bases short, with 23 bases between. DNA of the CDR3: TGCGCCAGCAGGCCCCACCGGGGCCCAGGAAAACACGAGCAGTACTTC. Translated: CASRPHRGPGKHEQYF.

This chain connects TRBV18 to TRBJ2-3, with a weak D call TRBD1 (5 bases). The V end lost 3 bases, the J end lost 3 bases, and 19 bases lay between the germline ends. Germline values: CDR1 KGHSH, CDR2 LQKENI. The CDR3 is made up of 17 amino acids. The DNA of the CDR3 is TGTGCCAGCTCACCCGTGGAGAAGGGGAAGGGAACAGATACGCAGTATTTT. Protein: CASSPVEKGKGTDTQYF. The variable domain in full, completed from reference TRBV18 and TRBJ2-3, reads NAGVMQNPRHLVRRRGQEARLRCSPMKGHSHVYWYRQLPEEGLKFMVYLQKENIIDESGMPKERFSAEFPKEGPSILRIQQVVRGDSAAYFCASSPVEKGKGTDTQYFGPGTRLTVL.

This chain joins TRBV9 and TRBJ1-6; D not resolved. The germline CDR1 and CDR2 sequences are SGDLS and YYNGEE. Deletions cut 4 bases from V and 1 base from J, with 6 bases between. The CDR3 totals 14 residues. Written as DNA, the CDR3 is TGTGCCAGCAGCCTTGAGTCCTATAATTCACCCCTCCACTTT. As protein: CASSLESYNSPLHF.

The rearrangement joins TRBV20-1 to TRBJ1-4, with D unclear. Trimming left V 1 base short and J 10 bases short, with 19 bases between. The CDR3 totals 15 residues. Germline V gives CDR1 DFQATT, CDR2 SNEGSKA (reference sequence). In DNA form, the CDR3 reads TGCAGTGCTAGAGTGGGGAATCTCGCGGAGGGAAAACTGTTTTTT. The encoded protein is CSARVGNLAEGKLFF.

This rearrangement joins TRBV7-2 to TRBJ1-5; perhaps TRBD1 as D (5 bases). Trimming removed 8 bases from V and 0 bases from J, with 20 bases in between. CDR3 length: 17 residues. The germline gives CDR1 SGHTA, CDR2 FQGNSA. The CDR3, as DNA: TGTGCCAGCCAAGCCCGGGGGGGTTCCAATAGCAATCAGCCCCAGCATTTT. Protein: CASQARGGSNSNQPQHF.

This rearrangement joins TRBV29-1 to TRBJ2-2, with D tentatively TRBD2 (6 bases). V dropped 6 bases and J dropped 4 bases, with 15 bases sitting between them. The CDR3 contains 14 residues. Germline V gene data show CDR1 as SQVTM and CDR2 as ANQGSEA. DNA of the CDR3: TGCAGCGTCCACACGGGACTTAGCACCGGGGAGCTGTTTTTT. It translates to CSVHTGLSTGELFF.

The chain uses TRBV6-5 and TRBJ2-6, with D hard to call. The CDR3 is 12 residues long. Germline values: CDR1 MNHEY, CDR2 SVGAGI. Trimming removed 6 bases at V and 4 bases at J, with 4 bases between. DNA of the CDR3: TGTGCCAGCAGAGCCGGGGCCAACGTCCTGACTTTC. It specifies CASRAGANVLTF.

CDR3 in amino acids: CSALWGLINEQFF. In nucleotides, the CDR3 is TGCAGTGCCCTCTGGGGACTGATCAATGAGCAGTTCTTC. V is TRBV20-1 and J is TRBJ2-1; D is perhaps TRBD2 (6 bases). CDR3 size: 13 residues. From germline, CDR1 is DFQATT and CDR2 SNEGSKA (reference sequence). Trimming cost V 6 bases and J 6 bases, with 15 bases left between them.

The chain employs TRBV18 and TRBJ2-7, with a tentative D call TRBD1 (5 bases). The length of the CDR3 is 15 residues. Trimming removed 2 bases from V and 4 bases from J, with 15 bases in between. Germline V gene data show CDR1 as KGHSH and CDR2 as LQKENI. The DNA of the CDR3 is TGTGCCAGCTCACCATCCCAGGGCCCCAATTACGAGCAGTACTTC. Translation gives CASSPSQGPNYEQYF.

The chain couples TRBV20-1 to TRBJ2-2; D is tentatively TRBD1 or TRBD2 (5 bases each). Trimming shortened V by 6 bases and J by 6 bases, and 11 bases separated the two germline ends. The CDR3 is 12 amino acids. Germline CDR1 reads DFQATT; CDR2 reads SNEGSKA (reference sequence). CDR3 loop: CSAQWDPGELFF. The DNA of the CDR3 is TGCAGTGCCCAGTGGGACCCCGGGGAGCTGTTTTTT.

This sequence joins TRBV5-5 and TRBJ1-5; D might be TRBD1 (5 bases). The CDR3 is made up of 13 amino acids. Deletions cut 3 bases from V and 4 bases from J, with 8 bases between. Germline V gene sequence: CDR1 SGHKS, CDR2 YYEKEE (reference sequence). As DNA, the CDR3 is TGTGCCAGCAGCTCGACAGCAAATCAGCCCCAGCATTTT. It codes for CASSSTANQPQHF.

The chain recombines TRBV5-6 with TRBJ1-6, with D unclear. Trimming took 4 bases from V and 9 from J, leaving 14 bases between them. This CDR3 spans 14 amino acids. CDR1 is SGHDT and CDR2 is YYEEEE in the germline V gene. CDR3 amino acids: CASSPTLSSSPLHF. Here the CDR3 DNA reads TGTGCCAGCAGCCCGACCCTATCCTCTTCACCCCTCCACTTT. Combining the CDR3 with reference TRBV5-6 and TRBJ1-6 gives the whole variable domain DAGVTQSPTHLIKTRGQQVTLRCSPKSGHDTVSWYQQALGQGPQFIFQYYEEEERQRGNFPDRFSGHQFPNYSSELNVNALLLGDSALYLCASSPTLSSSPLHFGNGTRLTVT.

This clonotype has more than one count but fewer than ten. The gene calls are TRBV19 and TRBJ2-7, with TRBD2 matching 16 bases. V trimming: 6 bases; J trimming: 3 bases; junction bases outside the gene matches: 14. Germline loops: CDR1 LNHDA, CDR2 SQIVND (reference sequence). The CDR3 consists of 19 residues. CDR3 sequence: CASSPNRGLAGGPFYEQYF. The CDR3 DNA sequence: TGTGCCAGTAGCCCTAACCGGGGACTAGCGGGAGGGCCTTTCTACGAGCAGTACTTC.

This clonotype was counted between two and nine times. V usage is TRBV28 and J usage is TRBJ2-2, with TRBD1 identical over 11 bases. The CDR3 runs 19 residues. The V gene end was trimmed by 2 bases and the J gene end by 3 bases; junction bases not matched to a gene: 11. Germline-derived CDR1 and CDR2 are MDHEN and SYDVKM. As DNA, the CDR3 is TGTGCCAGCAGTTTAGGGAGGGACAGGGGGTCGACGCACACCGGGGAGCTGTTTTTT. Translated, it gives CASSLGRDRGSTHTGELFF.

This chain uses TRBV6-5 with TRBJ1-4; D uncertain. Germline assignment: CDR1 MNHEY and CDR2 SVGAGI. This CDR3 is 15 amino acids long. The ends were cut back, 2 bases at V and 6 bases at J, with 13 bases in the middle. The CDR3 loop is CASSYLRSGYEKLFF. As DNA, the CDR3 is TGTGCCAGCAGTTACCTGAGGAGCGGTTATGAAAAACTGTTTTTT.

For this clonotype: A read error may produce the germline difference seen at one junction end. The gene calls are TRBV7-2 and TRBJ2-1; no reliable D call. Germline V gives CDR1 SGHTA, CDR2 FQGNSA. There are 14 residues in the CDR3. As DNA, the CDR3 is TGTGTCAGCAGCTCCACCAGTGCCGCCAATGAGCAGTTCTTC. It yields the protein CVSSSTSAANEQFF.

Only a few counts were recorded for this clonotype. The rearrangement uses TRBV20-1 and TRBJ2-2; 7 positions agree with TRBD2. This CDR3 comprises 18 residues. The germline V gene encodes CDR1 DFQATT and CDR2 SNEGSKA (reference sequence). The trim removed 0 bases at V and 1 base at J, leaving 11 bases unmatched. CDR3 amino acids: CSARDPRGTPVNTGELFF. In nucleotides, the CDR3 is TGCAGTGCTAGAGATCCGCGGGGGACCCCGGTGAACACCGGGGAGCTGTTTTTT.

V is TRBV3-1 and J is TRBJ1-2; TRBD1 matches at 9 bases. Germline V gene lookup returns CDR1 LGHDT and CDR2 YNNKEL (reference sequence). This CDR3 has 14 residues. V shed 3 bases and J 7 bases; nucleotides not matched to a gene: 6. The CDR3 spells CASSHRGQGFGYTF. The CDR3 DNA sequence: TGTGCCAGCAGCCATAGGGGACAGGGTTTTGGCTACACCTTC.

The genes are TRBV5-1 and TRBJ2-7; D assignment may be TRBD1 or TRBD2 (5 bases each). Trimming took off 4 bases at V and 4 bases at J, with 15 bases between the two ends. The CDR3 runs 14 residues. Looked up from germline, CDR1 is SGHRS and CDR2 is YFSETQ. In DNA form, the CDR3 reads TGCGCCAGCAGCGCGAAGGGGTGGGGGTACGAGCAGTACTTC. Translated, it gives CASSAKGWGYEQYF.

The chain carries TRBV7-2 and TRBJ2-1, with D uncertain. Trimming shortened V by 6 bases and J by 8 bases, and 14 bases separated the two germline ends. The V gene's germline CDR1 is SGHTA and CDR2 FQGNSA. The CDR3 runs 13 residues. DNA of the CDR3: TGTGCCAGCAGGCCAGGCGTACGGGATGAGCAGTTCTTC. Protein sequence: CASRPGVRDEQFF.

The V call is TRBV10-2, the J call TRBJ2-1; D may correspond to TRBD1 or TRBD2 (6 bases each). The CDR3 has 15 residues. In germline, CDR1 is WSHSY, CDR2 SAAADI. V gave up 2 bases and J gave up 8 bases, with 16 bases separating them. CDR3 sequence (DNA): TGCGCCAGCAGTGAGACGGGGGCGGGTTATTATGAGCAGTTCTTC. Protein sequence: CASSETGAGYYEQFF.

The rearrangement uses TRBV5-1 and TRBJ2-1; D is possibly TRBD1 or TRBD2 (5 bases each). The germline CDR1 and CDR2 sequences are SGHRS and YFSETQ. CDR3 length: 16 residues. Trimming removed 0 bases at V and 4 bases at J, with 14 bases between. The CDR3 nucleotides are TGCGCCAGCAGCTTGGTCGGCGGGCAGGGATACAATGAGCAGTTCTTC. This translates into CASSLVGGQGYNEQFF.

This rearrangement joins TRBV28 to TRBJ1-5; maybe TRBD1 (5 bases). Per germline, CDR1 MDHEN and CDR2 SYDVKM. V was clipped by 4 bases and J by 9 bases, with 19 bases between them. The CDR3 loop spans 15 amino acids. CDR3 in DNA: TGTGCCAGCAGTTCCCCACGGGGGGAAGGTAGGCCCCAGCATTTT. It translates to CASSSPRGEGRPQHF.

V usage is TRBV7-6 and J usage is TRBJ1-2; 8 nucleotides match TRBD1. J lost 5 bases, V lost 5 bases, and 4 bases had no gene match. Germline CDR1 is SGHVS and CDR2 is FNYEAQ. The CDR3 is 13 residues long. The CDR3 sequence is CASSVRQGYGYTF. The CDR3 DNA sequence: TGTGCCAGCAGCGTGCGACAGGGGTATGGCTACACCTTC.

This clonotype has at least ten counts. The chain recombines TRBV29-1 with TRBJ1-1, with no clear D. Trimming took off 1 base at V and 0 bases at J, with 12 bases between the two ends. Germline V gives CDR1 SQVTM, CDR2 ANQGSEA. CDR3 length: 15 amino acids. DNA of the CDR3: TGCAGCGTTGAAGGTAGTGCTGCAGTGAACACTGAAGCTTTCTTT. Translation gives CSVEGSAAVNTEAFF.

This clonotype appeared many times. The rearrangement joins TRBV7-6 to TRBJ2-3; the D is unclear. V was clipped by 4 bases and J by 0 bases, with 8 bases between them. The CDR3 is 14 residues long. The germline CDR1 and CDR2 sequences are SGHVS and FNYEAQ. DNA for the CDR3: TGTGCCAGCAGCTACGGTGGTAGCACAGATACGCAGTATTTT. It translates to CASSYGGSTDTQYF.

This clonotype was recorded a few times. The V gene is TRBV19, the J gene TRBJ1-2; TRBD1 agrees at 10 bases. Germline V gene sequence: CDR1 LNHDA, CDR2 SQIVND (reference sequence). This CDR3 is built from 14 residues. With 5 bases clipped from V and 4 bases from J, the junction kept 4 bases outside the gene matches. CDR3 residues: CASSGTGALYGYTF. CDR3 bases: TGTGCCAGTAGTGGGACAGGGGCCCTCTATGGCTACACCTTC.

This clonotype was seen a few times. The chain carries TRBV11-2 and TRBJ2-7; D is ambiguous. Trimming stripped 5 bases from V and 4 bases from J, with 15 bases between. Germline V gene sequence: CDR1 SGHAT, CDR2 FQNNGV. The CDR3 covers 14 residues. The CDR3 here is CASSLGRGDYEQYF. CDR3 bases: TGTGCCAGCAGCCTAGGACGAGGCGATTACGAGCAGTACTTC. Full variable domain (rest looked up from reference TRBV11-2 and TRBJ2-7): EAGVAQSPRYKIIEKRQSVAFWCNPISGHATLYWYQQILGQGPKLLIQFQNNGVVDDSQLPKDRFSAERLKGVDSTLKIQPAKLEDSAVYLCASSLGRGDYEQYFGPGTRLTVT.